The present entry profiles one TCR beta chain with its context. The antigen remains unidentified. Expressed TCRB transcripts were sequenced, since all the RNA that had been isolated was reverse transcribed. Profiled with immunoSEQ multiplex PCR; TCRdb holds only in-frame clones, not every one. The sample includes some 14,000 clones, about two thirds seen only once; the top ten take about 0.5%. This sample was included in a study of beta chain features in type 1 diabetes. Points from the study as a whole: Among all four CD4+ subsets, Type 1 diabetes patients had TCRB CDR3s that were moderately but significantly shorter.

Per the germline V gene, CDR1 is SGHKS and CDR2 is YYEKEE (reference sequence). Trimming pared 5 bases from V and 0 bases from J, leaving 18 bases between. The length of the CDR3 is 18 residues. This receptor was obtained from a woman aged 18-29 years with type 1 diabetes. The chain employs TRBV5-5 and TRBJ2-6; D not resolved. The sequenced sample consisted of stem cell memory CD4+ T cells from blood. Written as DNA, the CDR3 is TGTGCCAGCAGGTCCTTTCCACAAACCGTCTCTGGGGCCAACGTCCTGACTTTC. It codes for CASRSFPQTVSGANVLTF.